The T cell receptor beta chain under discussion was sequenced for a study of OX40 agonist ivuxolimab in advanced cancers. Study at large: Treatment received earlier with anti-PD-1, anti-PD-L1 or anti-CTLA-4 agents was allowed, and 40% had some. General study points: There was clonal expansion of CD4+ and CD8+ blood T cells by week 6 at 0.1 to 3.0 mg/kg.

CDR1 is MNHEY, CDR2 SMNVEV, per germline (reference sequence). V was pared by 6 bases and J by 9 bases, with 9 bases between. The CDR3 loop spans 11 amino acids. The assay was immunoSEQ multiplex PCR, and TCRdb's table has in-frame clones only and misses some. This sample has over 100,000 clones, with 85% to 90% found just once. A note on this clone: Its cognate antigen is unknown.

This specimen consisted of CD4+ or CD8+ T cells sorted from blood, obtained in a trial of the OX40 agonist ivuxolimab. The origin of this receptor is an adult with an advanced solid tumor such as melanoma, head and neck, liver or kidney cancer. The gene calls are TRBV27 and TRBJ2-1; D possibly corresponds to TRBD2 (5 bases). The CDR3 coding sequence is TGTGCCAGCAGCGGGGAGTTTGAGCAGTTCTTC. Its translation: CASSGEFEQFF.